This T cell receptor (beta chain) derives from a study of T-cell reconstitution after alpha-beta-depleted transplantation in children. This sample's TCRbeta library carried unique molecular identifier barcodes. A single record per CDR3 protein comes from TCRdb applying MiXCR to the PCR reads. The sample records around 370,000 distinct CDR3 sequences, about a tenth being singletons. The CDR3 is made up of 16 amino acids. V lost 6 bases and J lost 1; bases outside the gene matches: 6. CDR1 and CDR2 from the germline V gene are SGHTA and FQGTGA. This TCR was recovered from a human donor who donated a stem cell graft to a child with acute lymphoblastic leukemia. The chain couples TRBV7-3 to TRBJ2-1, with TRBD2 matching over 10 bases. The sample in question was PBMCs from the stem cell graft donor, obtained from the stem cell graft. CDR3: CASRTLAGASYNEQFF. CDR3 DNA sequence: TGTGCCAGCAGGACCCTAGCGGGAGCTTCCTACAATGAGCAGTTCTTC.